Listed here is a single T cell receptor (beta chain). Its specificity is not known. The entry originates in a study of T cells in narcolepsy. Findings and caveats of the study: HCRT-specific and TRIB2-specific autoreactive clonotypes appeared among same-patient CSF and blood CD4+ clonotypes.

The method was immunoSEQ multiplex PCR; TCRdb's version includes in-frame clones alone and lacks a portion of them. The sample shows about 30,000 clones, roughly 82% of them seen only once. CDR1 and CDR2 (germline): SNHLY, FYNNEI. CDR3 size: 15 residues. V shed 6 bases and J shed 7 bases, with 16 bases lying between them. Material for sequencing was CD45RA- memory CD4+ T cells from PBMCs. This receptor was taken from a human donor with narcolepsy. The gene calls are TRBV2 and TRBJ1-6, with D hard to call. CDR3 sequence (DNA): TGTGCCAGCAGGGACCGTCCGGGCCCAAATTCACCCCTCCACTTT. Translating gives CASRDRPGPNSPLHF.